One and the same sample provided the 27 T cell receptor beta chains below, sequenced in a study of blood T cell repertoires in COVID-19. Profiled with immunoSEQ multiplex PCR; TCRdb holds only in-frame clones, not every one. The data show 200,000 to 250,000 clones, 85% to 90% seen once. Sample: PBMCs or T cells enriched from blood (not recorded which). The receptors come from a woman younger than 30 in a cohort exposed to, infected with or recovered from COVID-19 (not recorded which).

The V and J genes are TRBV19 and TRBJ2-3; 7 bases are a match to TRBD2. CDR1 and CDR2 (germline): LNHDA, SQIVND (reference sequence). Germline trimming cut 3 bases from V and 6 bases from J; bases unmatched to any gene: 0. This CDR3 has 12 residues. For the CDR3, the DNA is TGTGCCAGTAGTATTAGCGGGGATACGCAGTATTTT. Translating gives CASSISGDTQYF.

The J gene is TRBJ1-2, the V gene TRBV6-1, with a possible D match to TRBD1 (6 bases). The CDR3 consists of 15 residues. The germline gives CDR1 MNHNS, CDR2 SASEGT. Trimming removed 3 bases at V and 4 bases at J, with 15 bases between. The CDR3 spells CASSEGAEFGYGYTF. The CDR3 DNA follows: TGTGCCAGCAGTGAGGGGGCTGAGTTTGGCTATGGCTACACCTTC.

The J gene is TRBJ2-5, the V gene TRBV5-4; 7 bases are shared with TRBD1. Looked up from germline, CDR1 is SGHNT and CDR2 is YYREEE (reference sequence). This CDR3 has 16 residues. Trimming at V came to 3 bases and at J to 1 base, leaving 9 bases not matched to a gene. CDR3 region: CASSSPGGDPQETQYF. The CDR3 nucleotides are TGTGCCAGCAGCTCACCAGGGGGTGACCCCCAAGAGACCCAGTACTTC.

V gene TRBV11-3 combines with J gene TRBJ1-2; D is ambiguous. Per germline, CDR1 SGHNT and CDR2 YENEEA. This CDR3 region has 12 residues. Trimming pared 2 bases from V and 5 bases from J, leaving 6 bases between. The CDR3 sequence is CASSLSRYGYTF. The CDR3 region has the DNA TGTGCCAGCAGCTTATCCCGGTATGGCTACACCTTC.

This chain uses TRBV14 with TRBJ2-3; D may be TRBD2 (5 bases). The germline V gene has CDR1 SGHDN and CDR2 FVKESK. The CDR3 is made up of 16 amino acids. V shed 3 bases and J shed 3 bases, with 16 bases lying between them. The CDR3 sequence is CASSQGGLRGTDTQYF. CDR3 DNA sequence: TGTGCCAGCAGCCAGGGTGGACTTCGTGGAACAGATACGCAGTATTTT. The variable domain in full, with the rest retrieved from reference TRBV14 and TRBJ2-3, is EAGVTQFPSHSVIEKGQTVTLRCDPISGHDNLYWYRRVMGKEIKFLLHFVKESKQDESGMPNNRFLAERTGGTYSTLKVQPAELEDSGVYFCASSQGGLRGTDTQYFGPGTRLTVL.

This sequence joins TRBV3-1 (or the pseudogene TRBV3-2) and TRBJ1-1, with D possibly TRBD1 on 6 matching bases. The CDR3 length is 16 residues. The germline CDR1 and CDR2 sequences are LGHDT and YNNKEL (reference sequence). The V end lost 1 base, the J end lost 4 bases, and 16 bases lay between the germline ends. The CDR3: CASSQATGTWGTEAFF. CDR3 in DNA: TGTGCCAGCAGCCAAGCCACAGGGACCTGGGGCACTGAAGCTTTCTTT.

A remark on this clone: One end of the junction is discordant with germline, which a read error may explain. The rearrangement joins TRBV13 to TRBJ1-6, with D tentatively TRBD1 (6 bases). The CDR3 loop spans 14 amino acids. CDR1 PRHDT and CDR2 FYEKMQ come from the germline V gene (reference sequence). CDR3 in amino acids: CASSLGGSGTPLHF. DNA for the CDR3: TGTGCCAGCAGCCTAGGGGGATCGGGGACACCCCTCCACTTT.

This chain connects TRBV28 to TRBJ2-3; 7 positions match TRBD2. Losses at the gene ends were 5 bases for V and 3 bases for J; bases not matched to a gene: 8. This CDR3 comprises 15 residues. The germline CDR1 and CDR2 sequences are MDHEN and SYDVKM. The CDR3 nucleotides are TGTGCCAGCAGTCCAACGCCGCGGGGGACAGATACGCAGTATTTT. Amino acid sequence: CASSPTPRGTDTQYF.

This clone was observed a single time. The J gene is TRBJ2-3, the V gene TRBV2; D perhaps matches TRBD1 (5 bases). Germline CDR1 SNHLY, CDR2 FYNNEI. V lost 6 bases, J lost 1 base, and 11 bases lay in between. There are 14 residues in the CDR3. The CDR3 spells CASRMQGGTDTQYF. CDR3 in DNA: TGTGCCAGCAGGATGCAGGGCGGCACAGATACGCAGTATTTT. Together with reference TRBV2 and TRBJ2-3, the CDR3 gives the full variable domain: EPEVTQTPSHQVTQMGQEVILRCVPISNHLYFYWYRQILGQKVEFLVSFYNNEISEKSEIFDDQFSVERPDGSNFTLKIRSTKLEDSAMYFCASRMQGGTDTQYFGPGTRLTVL.

This rearrangement joins TRBV11-2 to TRBJ2-1; 7 positions match TRBD1. Per germline, CDR1 SGHAT and CDR2 FQNNGV. Trimming removed 5 bases from V and 4 bases from J; junction bases left unmatched: 5. The length of the CDR3 is 14 residues. CDR3 bases: TGTGCCAGCAGCCCTGACAGGGATTACAATGAGCAGTTCTTC. Translated: CASSPDRDYNEQFF.

This chain links TRBV7-9 with TRBJ1-5, with D uncertain. V lost 1 base, J lost 0 bases, and 10 bases lay in between. The CDR3 contains 16 residues. The germline V gene encodes CDR1 SEHNR and CDR2 FQNEAQ (reference sequence). For the CDR3, the DNA is TGTGCCAGCAGCTTAGGCACGGGAAATAGCAATCAGCCCCAGCATTTT. Amino acid sequence: CASSLGTGNSNQPQHF.

The rearrangement uses TRBV3-1 (or the pseudogene TRBV3-2) and TRBJ1-4, with 11 positions matching TRBD1. This CDR3 region has 15 residues. The germline V gene encodes CDR1 LGHDT and CDR2 YNNKEL (reference sequence). Trimming cost V 3 bases and J 8 bases; bases outside gene matches: 5. CDR3 amino acids: CASSHNGDRGEKLFF. The CDR3 nucleotides are TGTGCCAGCAGCCATAACGGGGACAGGGGGGAAAAACTGTTTTTT.

This rearrangement joins TRBV7-9 to TRBJ2-3, with 10 positions matching TRBD2. J was trimmed by 1 base and V by 6 bases; bases with no gene match: 4. CDR1 is SEHNR and CDR2 is FQNEAQ in the germline V gene (reference sequence). The CDR3 totals 15 residues. CDR3 DNA sequence: TGTGCCAGCAGAGTAAGCGGGGGGGGCACAGATACGCAGTATTTT. Translated: CASRVSGGGTDTQYF.

The chain combines TRBV19 with TRBJ1-2, with 7 bases identical to TRBD1. Trimming cost V 5 bases and J 3 bases; bases outside gene matches: 9. This CDR3 spans 15 amino acids. The V gene's germline CDR1 is LNHDA and CDR2 SQIVND (reference sequence). CDR3 sequence reads: CASSATGTEYYGYTF. As DNA, the CDR3 is TGTGCCAGTAGTGCCACCGGGACAGAATACTATGGCTACACCTTC.

The V call is TRBV3-1 (or the pseudogene TRBV3-2), the J call TRBJ1-3; no reliable D call. Trimming shortened V by 5 bases and J by 2 bases, and 19 bases separated the two germline ends. The length of the CDR3 is 17 residues. Germline V gives CDR1 LGHDT, CDR2 YNNKEL (reference sequence). Here the CDR3 DNA reads TGTGCCAGCAGCTACGCTAGTTCGGTCCAAACTGGAAACACCATATATTTT. This translates into CASSYASSVQTGNTIYF.

The chain couples TRBV28 to TRBJ2-7; 7 bases fit TRBD2. This CDR3 region has 14 residues. Unmatched junction bases numbered 5, after V lost 4 bases and J lost 2 bases. Germline-derived CDR1 and CDR2 are MDHEN and SYDVKM. The CDR3 here is CASSSGGGAYEQYF. CDR3 in DNA: TGTGCCAGCAGTTCGGGGGGAGGGGCCTACGAGCAGTACTTC.

The table lists this clone with a count of one. The V gene is TRBV7-2, the J gene TRBJ1-1; D call uncertain. Between the trimmed V and J ends, which lost 3 bases and 3 bases, there was a span of 8 bases. This CDR3 comprises 13 residues. CDR1 and CDR2 (germline): SGHTA, FQGNSA. This CDR3 reads CASSFSRDTEAFF. In DNA, the CDR3 is TGTGCCAGCAGCTTTTCCCGAGACACTGAAGCTTTCTTT.

The chain uses TRBV9 and TRBJ2-7; TRBD1 aligns across 12 bases. Germline-derived CDR1 and CDR2 are SGDLS and YYNGEE. The CDR3 consists of 18 residues. V shed 2 bases, J shed 3 bases, and the junction held 12 bases outside the gene matches. The CDR3, as DNA: TGTGCCAGCAGCGTGGGAGATTCGGGGACAGGGGGCTACTACGAGCAGTACTTC. This translates into CASSVGDSGTGGYYEQYF.

J is TRBJ2-5 and V is TRBV6-5; 8 nucleotides match TRBD1. V dropped 6 bases and J dropped 6; count of bases not matched to a gene: 6. The CDR3 covers 13 residues. Germline CDR1 MNHEY, CDR2 SVGAGI. Here the CDR3 DNA reads TGTGCCAGCAGAACAGGGGGGAGCCAGACCCAGTACTTC. Translating gives CASRTGGSQTQYF.

The genes are TRBV5-6 and TRBJ2-7; 13 bases are shared with TRBD2. Germline V CDR1 and CDR2: SGHDT, YYEEEE. The CDR3 consists of 15 residues. Losses at the gene ends were 4 bases for V and 5 bases for J; bases not matched to a gene: 6. The CDR3 DNA is TGTGCCAGCAGCGGACTAGCGGGAGTGGTTGACGAGCAGTACTTC. Encoded protein: CASSGLAGVVDEQYF.

The rearrangement uses TRBV13 and TRBJ1-1; unclear D gene. V was pared by 2 bases and J by 6 bases, with 7 bases between. The CDR3 has 12 residues. Germline CDR1 PRHDT, CDR2 FYEKMQ (reference sequence). CDR3 nucleotide sequence: TGTGCCAGCAGCTTACGGGGTGCTGAAGCTTTCTTT. It codes for CASSLRGAEAFF.

The chain employs TRBV2 and TRBJ2-7; unclear D gene. The CDR3 runs to 12 residues. Germline CDR1 reads SNHLY; CDR2 reads FYNNEI. Deletions cut 5 bases from V and 3 bases from J, with 8 bases between. CDR3 residues: CASSFTDYEQYF. In DNA, the CDR3 is TGTGCCAGCAGTTTTACAGACTACGAGCAGTACTTC.

The chain joins TRBV4-1 to TRBJ1-5, with D unresolved. Trimming pared 1 base from V and 2 bases from J, leaving 9 bases between. Germline V lookup: CDR1 MGHRA, CDR2 YSYEKL. The CDR3 runs to 15 residues. Here the CDR3 DNA reads TGCGCCAGCAGCCAAGTTGTCGGGGGCAATCAGCCCCAGCATTTT. As protein: CASSQVVGGNQPQHF.

This chain joins TRBV5-1 and TRBJ1-3; D uncertain. CDR1 is SGHRS and CDR2 is YFSETQ in the germline V gene. The length of the CDR3 is 16 residues. The ends were cut back, 1 base at V and 0 bases at J, with 11 bases in the middle. The CDR3 here is CASSLSAGVSGNTIYF. The CDR3 region has the DNA TGCGCCAGCAGCTTGTCCGCGGGTGTCTCTGGAAACACCATATATTTT.

The V call is TRBV5-1, the J call TRBJ1-6; 7 bases match TRBD1. With 4 bases clipped from V and 9 bases from J, the junction kept 7 bases outside the gene matches. Looked up from germline, CDR1 is SGHRS and CDR2 is YFSETQ. CDR3 length: 14 amino acids. The CDR3 region is CASSTGTESSPLHF. CDR3 nucleotide sequence: TGCGCCAGCAGCACCGGGACAGAGAGTTCACCCCTCCACTTT.

The chain has TRBV27 and TRBJ2-7; 7 bases are a match to TRBD1. Germline trimming cut 5 bases from V and 7 bases from J; bases unmatched to any gene: 8. The CDR3 is 13 residues long. Germline V CDR1 and CDR2: MNHEY, SMNVEV (reference sequence). The CDR3 DNA is TGTGCCAGCAGTCAACAGGGGATAGAAGAGCAGTACTTC. Translating it yields CASSQQGIEEQYF.

The chain has TRBV20-1 and TRBJ1-1, with D hard to call. V lost 3 bases, J lost 4 bases, and 12 bases lay in between. The CDR3 totals 13 residues. Germline lookup yields CDR1 DFQATT and CDR2 SNEGSKA (reference sequence). The CDR3 sequence is CSASHQASTEAFF. The CDR3 DNA follows: TGCAGTGCTAGTCACCAGGCTTCCACTGAAGCTTTCTTT.